This T cell receptor (beta chain) was obtained from a study of control samples from healthy donors and cancer patients. The CDR3 sequence is 16 residues long. The junction had 10 bases not matched to a gene; V was cut back by 2 bases and J by 4 bases. CDR1 is LGHNA and CDR2 is YNFKEQ in the germline V gene. Generated by immunoSEQ multiplex PCR, the TCRdb table keeps only in-frame clones and is missing some. Seen here are 110,000 to 150,000 clones, 70% to 90% observed once, and the top ten hold 8.7%. The sequence was collected from a woman in her thirties in good health. Sequenced sample: blood. The gene calls are TRBV4-2 and TRBJ1-1, with 7 nucleotides matching TRBD1. CDR3 region: CASSQLRTGRGTEAFF. In DNA, the CDR3 is TGTGCCAGCAGCCAACTCCGGACAGGAAGGGGCACTGAAGCTTTCTTT.